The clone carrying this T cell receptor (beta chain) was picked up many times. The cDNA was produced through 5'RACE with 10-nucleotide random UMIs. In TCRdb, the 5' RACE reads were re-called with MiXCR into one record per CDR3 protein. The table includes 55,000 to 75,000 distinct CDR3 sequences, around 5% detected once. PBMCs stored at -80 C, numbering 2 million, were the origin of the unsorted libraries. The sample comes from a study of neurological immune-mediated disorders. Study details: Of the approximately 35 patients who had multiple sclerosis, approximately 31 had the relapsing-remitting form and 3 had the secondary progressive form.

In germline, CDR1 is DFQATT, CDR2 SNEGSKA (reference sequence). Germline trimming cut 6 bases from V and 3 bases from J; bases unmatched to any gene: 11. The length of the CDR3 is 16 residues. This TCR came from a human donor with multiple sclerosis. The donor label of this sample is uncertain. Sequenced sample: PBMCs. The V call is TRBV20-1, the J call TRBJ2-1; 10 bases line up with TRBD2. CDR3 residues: CSAHETSGGVYNEQFF. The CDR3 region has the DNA TGCAGTGCCCACGAAACCAGCGGGGGGGTCTACAATGAGCAGTTCTTC.